A single sample is the source of the 19 T cell receptor beta chains below, sequenced in a study of cytomegalovirus exposure and HLA in healthy donors. The study ran its PCR with 60 Vbeta and 13 Jbeta primers. Produced via immunoSEQ multiplex PCR; TCRdb's table is partial and in-frame only. The sample contains about 150,000 clones, roughly 80% of which appear only once. Sequencing was performed on PBMCs. These receptors originate from a human donor in good health.

The chain combines TRBV7-6 with TRBJ1-1; D is undetermined. Germline V lookup: CDR1 SGHVS, CDR2 FNYEAQ. V lost 5 bases, J lost 4 bases, and 11 bases lay in between. This CDR3 has 13 residues. The CDR3 loop reads CASSAPQLTEAFF. DNA for the CDR3: TGTGCCAGCAGCGCTCCACAGCTCACTGAAGCTTTCTTT.

CDR3 sequence: CAWRGGTGVVEKLFF. CDR3 in DNA: TGTGCCTGGAGGGGCGGGACGGGAGTGGTTGAAAAACTGTTTTTT. The chain uses TRBV30 and TRBJ1-4; a possible D gene is TRBD1 (5 bases). This CDR3 is 15 amino acids long. The V end lost 3 bases, the J end lost 7 bases, and 18 bases lay between the germline ends. Germline-derived CDR1 and CDR2 are GTSNPN and SVGIG (reference sequence).

The CDR3 reads CASSDPGSYEQYF. The CDR3 bases are TGTGCCAGCAGTGACCCCGGGTCCTACGAGCAGTACTTC. The chain joins TRBV2 to TRBJ2-7; D unresolved. Germline V lookup: CDR1 SNHLY, CDR2 FYNNEI. V gave up 3 bases and J gave up 1 base, with 7 bases separating them. CDR3 length equals 13 residues.

This chain uses TRBV5-8 with TRBJ1-1; TRBD1 might be the D (5 bases). Germline CDR1 reads SGHTS; CDR2 reads YDEGEE. The length of the CDR3 is 13 residues. The ends were cut back, 4 bases at V and 9 bases at J, with 16 bases in the middle. The DNA for the CDR3 is TGTGCCAGCAGCCATCTCCAGGGAAAAAAAGCTTTCTTT. Its protein is CASSHLQGKKAFF.

V usage is TRBV19 and J usage is TRBJ2-1, with D possibly TRBD2 on 6 matching bases. The CDR3 consists of 13 residues. V lost 7 bases and J lost 9, with 16 bases in between. Germline V gene lookup returns CDR1 LNHDA and CDR2 SQIVND (reference sequence). The CDR3 sequence is CASTLGGVSEQFF. The CDR3 DNA reads as TGTGCCAGTACCCTGGGGGGAGTAAGTGAGCAGTTCTTC.

The chain carries TRBV4-2 and TRBJ2-2; 10 bases are a match to TRBD2. V lost 0 bases and J lost 8; bases outside the gene matches: 9. Germline CDR1 reads LGHNA; CDR2 reads YNFKEQ. The length of the CDR3 is 17 residues. CDR3 coding DNA: TGTGCCAGCAGCCAAGATGGAAGCGGGGGGGCCGGTGGGGAGCTGTTTTTT. It translates to CASSQDGSGGAGGELFF.

This chain joins TRBV4-2 and TRBJ1-2, with D tentatively TRBD1 (6 bases). The CDR3 consists of 13 residues. Trimming stripped 5 bases from V and 4 bases from J, with 11 bases between. In germline, CDR1 is LGHNA, CDR2 YNFKEQ. The CDR3 sequence is CASSGGLGYGYTF. The CDR3 nucleotides are TGTGCCAGCAGCGGGGGCCTTGGCTATGGCTACACCTTC.

The chain uses TRBV6-1 and TRBJ1-4; D may be TRBD1 (5 bases). V was clipped by 5 bases and J by 4 bases, with 11 bases between them. The CDR3 spans 14 residues. CDR1 is MNHNS, CDR2 SASEGT, per germline. Written as DNA, the CDR3 is TGTGCCAGCAGTTCGGGACTTAGTAATGAAAAACTGTTTTTT. Translation gives CASSSGLSNEKLFF.

The V and J genes are TRBV6-1 and TRBJ2-1; 8 bases fit TRBD2. V was clipped by 8 bases and J by 10 bases; unmatched bases: 10. Germline loops: CDR1 MNHNS, CDR2 SASEGT. This CDR3 region has 13 residues. In DNA, the CDR3 is TGTGCCAGCCTTTTTGGGGTAGCGGGGGAGCAGTTCTTC. Amino acid sequence: CASLFGVAGEQFF.

This clone was counted only a few times. In nucleotides, the CDR3 is TGCGCCAGCAGCCAGGGTGGACTAGCGGGAGCGGTCGGGGAGCTGTTTTTT. Translating it yields CASSQGGLAGAVGELFF. The V and J genes are TRBV4-3 and TRBJ2-2, with 13 bases that match TRBD2. The germline CDR1 and CDR2 sequences are LGHNA and YSLEER. J lost 7 bases, V lost 3 bases, and 8 bases had no gene match. This CDR3 is built from 17 residues.

This clone was recorded only once. V gene TRBV19 combines with J gene TRBJ2-5; TRBD1 is a possible D gene (6 bases). The CDR3 has 15 amino acids. The V gene lost 3 bases and the J gene lost 2 bases, with 13 bases spanning the gap. The germline V gene has CDR1 LNHDA and CDR2 SQIVND (reference sequence). CDR3: CASSIPGTPQETQYF. The CDR3 DNA follows: TGTGCCAGTAGTATCCCCGGGACACCACAAGAGACCCAGTACTTC.

V usage is TRBV5-1 and J usage is TRBJ2-3, with TRBD2 matching over 11 bases. The germline V gene encodes CDR1 SGHRS and CDR2 YFSETQ. Trimming cost V 4 bases and J 3 bases; bases outside gene matches: 7. The CDR3 totals 16 residues. The CDR3 spells CASSASGTSGTDTQYF. Here the CDR3 DNA reads TGCGCCAGCAGCGCCTCCGGGACTAGCGGAACAGATACGCAGTATTTT.

This clone was counted a single time. This chain links TRBV19 with TRBJ2-1, with 12 positions matching TRBD2. The CDR3 is made up of 16 amino acids. V shed 7 bases, J shed 8 bases, and the junction held 12 bases outside the gene matches. Germline assignment: CDR1 LNHDA and CDR2 SQIVND (reference sequence). DNA of the CDR3: TGTGCCAGTAAACCCTTACTAGCGGGAGGCTTCCATGAGCAGTTCTTC. Amino acid sequence: CASKPLLAGGFHEQFF. Complete variable domain (other parts from reference TRBV19 and TRBJ2-1): DGGITQSPKYLFRKEGQNVTLSCEQNLNHDAMYWYRQDPGQGLRLIYYSQIVNDFQKGDIAEGYSVSREKKESFPLTVTSAQKNPTAFYLCASKPLLAGGFHEQFFGPGTRLTVL.

J is TRBJ1-2 and V is TRBV19; TRBD1 agrees at 7 bases. After removal of 5 bases from V and 2 bases from J, the junction contained 5 bases not matched to a gene. The CDR3 is 14 residues long. CDR1 LNHDA and CDR2 SQIVND come from the germline V gene (reference sequence). DNA of the CDR3: TGTGCCAGTAGTCCATGGGGACAGAACTATGGCTACACCTTC. Translation: CASSPWGQNYGYTF.

The chain carries TRBV7-2 and TRBJ2-7; 7 bases align to TRBD2. The V and J ends lost 4 bases and 0 bases, in that order; junction bases with no gene match: 15. Looked up from germline, CDR1 is SGHTA and CDR2 is FQGNSA. CDR3 size: 18 residues. CDR3 sequence reads: CASSSRGVAGLISYEQYF. The CDR3, as DNA: TGTGCCAGCAGCTCCCGCGGGGTAGCGGGCCTTATCTCCTACGAGCAGTACTTC.

This chain connects TRBV27 to TRBJ2-1, with D uncertain. Trimming left V 8 bases short and J 2 bases short, with 4 bases between. Germline-derived CDR1 and CDR2 are MNHEY and SMNVEV (reference sequence). The CDR3 consists of 11 residues. The CDR3 here is CASGPYNEQFF. The CDR3 DNA is TGTGCCAGCGGGCCCTACAATGAGCAGTTCTTC.

V usage is TRBV2 and J usage is TRBJ2-7; TRBD1 matches at 8 bases. With V trimmed by 7 bases and J by 2 bases, 16 bases remained unmatched. The CDR3 is 17 amino acids. Germline values: CDR1 SNHLY, CDR2 FYNNEI. The CDR3 spells CASMAGLQGASPYEQYF. The CDR3 DNA follows: TGTGCCAGCATGGCCGGTCTTCAGGGGGCATCTCCCTACGAGCAGTACTTC.

This clone has just one count. J is TRBJ2-1 and V is TRBV27; the match to TRBD1 covers 7 bases. Trimming at V came to 8 bases and at J to 3 bases, leaving 10 bases not matched to a gene. The CDR3 covers 15 residues. CDR1 is MNHEY and CDR2 is SMNVEV in the germline V gene (reference sequence). CDR3 nucleotide sequence: TGTGCCAGCGCTTACGACCGGGACAGCTACAATGAGCAGTTCTTC. This encodes CASAYDRDSYNEQFF.

V and J are TRBV19 and TRBJ1-5, with a possible D match to TRBD1 (5 bases). Trimming shortened V by 7 bases and J by 8 bases, and 21 bases separated the two germline ends. The CDR3 contains 15 residues. The germline V gene encodes CDR1 LNHDA and CDR2 SQIVND (reference sequence). CDR3 bases: TGTGCCAGTACCCGCTGGGCGGGGGGGAGGGAGCCCCAGCATTTT. Protein sequence: CASTRWAGGREPQHF. Using reference TRBV19 and TRBJ1-5 for the parts outside the CDR3, the full variable domain is DGGITQSPKYLFRKEGQNVTLSCEQNLNHDAMYWYRQDPGQGLRLIYYSQIVNDFQKGDIAEGYSVSREKKESFPLTVTSAQKNPTAFYLCASTRWAGGREPQHFGDGTRLSIL.